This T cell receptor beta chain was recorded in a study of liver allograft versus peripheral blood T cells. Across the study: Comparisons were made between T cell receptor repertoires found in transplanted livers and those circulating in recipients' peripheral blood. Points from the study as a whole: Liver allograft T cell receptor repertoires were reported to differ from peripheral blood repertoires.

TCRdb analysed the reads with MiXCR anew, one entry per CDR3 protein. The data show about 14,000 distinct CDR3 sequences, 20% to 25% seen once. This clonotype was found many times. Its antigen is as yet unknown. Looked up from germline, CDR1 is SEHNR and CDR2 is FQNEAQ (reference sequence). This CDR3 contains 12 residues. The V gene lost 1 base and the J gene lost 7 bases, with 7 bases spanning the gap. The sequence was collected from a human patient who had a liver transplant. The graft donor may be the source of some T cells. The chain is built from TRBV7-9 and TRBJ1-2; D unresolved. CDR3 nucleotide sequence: TGTGCCAGCAGCTTAGGAATATCTGGCTACACCTTC. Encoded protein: CASSLGISGYTF.